One sample yielded the 10 T cell receptor beta chains listed below, sequenced in a study of cytomegalovirus exposure and HLA in healthy donors. The PCR employed 60 Vbeta primers together with 13 Jbeta primers. Using immunoSEQ multiplex PCR, the repertoire was profiled, and TCRdb retains in-frame clones only, with some absent. Here the sample spans approximately 150,000 clones, around 80% being singletons. Input material: PBMCs. Every receptor here comes from a woman aged 30 to 39 in good health and CMV-seronegative.

This clone came up once. This chain joins TRBV5-4 and TRBJ2-2; possible D gene TRBD2, 5 bases. Germline V gives CDR1 SGHNT, CDR2 YYREEE (reference sequence). The CDR3 has 15 residues. V was pared by 2 bases and J by 6 bases, with 14 bases between. The DNA for the CDR3 is TGTGCCAGCAGCTTTCGCTCTGGCGGGCCCGGGGAGCTGTTTTTT. This gives the protein CASSFRSGGPGELFF.

The rearrangement links TRBV5-1 to TRBJ2-2, with TRBD1 identical over 11 bases. Germline V gene lookup returns CDR1 SGHRS and CDR2 YFSETQ. The ends lost 3 bases at V and 4 bases at J; junction bases unmatched: 11. CDR3 length: 18 amino acids. CDR3 sequence: CASSSRTGGFSGTGELFF. The CDR3 DNA follows: TGCGCCAGCAGCTCCAGGACAGGGGGCTTCTCGGGCACCGGGGAGCTGTTTTTT.

The V gene is TRBV4-1, the J gene TRBJ2-5; TRBD2 matches at 7 bases. The CDR3 extends over 15 amino acids. J was trimmed by 0 bases and V by 3 bases; bases with no gene match: 4. Per the germline V gene, CDR1 is MGHRA and CDR2 is YSYEKL. This chain's CDR3 is CASSHPRGDQETQYF. The CDR3 nucleotides read TGCGCCAGCAGCCACCCCCGGGGGGACCAAGAGACCCAGTACTTC.

This rearrangement joins TRBV19 to TRBJ2-3; D unclear. V lost 3 bases to trimming and J lost 0 bases, with 7 bases between them. This CDR3 is built from 14 residues. Per the germline V gene, CDR1 is LNHDA and CDR2 is SQIVND (reference sequence). The CDR3 DNA sequence: TGTGCCAGTAGTATTAGAGCTAGCACAGATACGCAGTATTTT. This sequence encodes CASSIRASTDTQYF. The full variable domain, with the rest looked up from reference TRBV19 and TRBJ2-3, is DGGITQSPKYLFRKEGQNVTLSCEQNLNHDAMYWYRQDPGQGLRLIYYSQIVNDFQKGDIAEGYSVSREKKESFPLTVTSAQKNPTAFYLCASSIRASTDTQYFGPGTRLTVL.

J is TRBJ2-1 and V is TRBV7-9; 9 bases agree with TRBD1. Germline CDR1 SEHNR, CDR2 FQNEAQ (reference sequence). After removal of 2 bases from V and 6 bases from J, the junction contained 8 bases not matched to a gene. There are 16 residues in the CDR3. The CDR3 reads CASSLLTGGKGNEQFF. CDR3 DNA: TGTGCCAGCAGCTTACTTACAGGGGGCAAGGGCAATGAGCAGTTCTTC.

This clone has just a few counts. Distinct nucleotide sequences in the sample also encode this CDR3. The chain uses TRBV5-1 and TRBJ2-5; D is undetermined. The germline CDR1 and CDR2 sequences are SGHRS and YFSETQ. V was clipped by 0 bases and J by 4 bases, with 4 bases between them. The CDR3 length is 12 residues. The CDR3 loop reads CASSLDLETQYF. DNA for the CDR3: TGCGCCAGCAGCTTGGATCTAGAGACCCAGTACTTC.

The genes are TRBV29-1 and TRBJ2-1; D possibly corresponds to TRBD2 (5 bases). Looked up from germline, CDR1 is SQVTM and CDR2 is ANQGSEA. The V gene lost 8 bases and the J gene lost 3 bases, with 11 bases spanning the gap. This CDR3 spans 12 amino acids. The CDR3 reads CSPLGDYNEQFF. The CDR3 DNA reads as TGCAGCCCCCTGGGAGACTACAATGAGCAGTTCTTC.

The rearrangement joins TRBV5-1 to TRBJ2-5, with D hard to call. Germline V gene data show CDR1 as SGHRS and CDR2 as YFSETQ. The V end was cut by 0 bases, the J end by 4 bases, with 13 bases between. The CDR3 sequence is 15 residues long. This CDR3 is CASSLVAGQSETQYF. The CDR3 bases are TGCGCCAGCAGCTTGGTTGCAGGTCAGTCAGAGACCCAGTACTTC.

This clone was recorded a few times. The chain recombines TRBV2 with TRBJ2-7; no clear D gene. The CDR3 loop spans 10 amino acids. Trimming cost V 8 bases and J 7 bases, with 9 bases left between them. Germline loops: CDR1 SNHLY, CDR2 FYNNEI. The CDR3 DNA is TGTGCCAGCGGGCCTTGGGAGCAGTACTTC. It codes for CASGPWEQYF.

As to this clone: Other DNA sequences of this sample code for an identical CDR3. The chain employs TRBV5-1 and TRBJ2-2; D may be TRBD2 (5 bases). The CDR3 length is 15 residues. V was clipped by 0 bases and J by 4 bases, with 10 bases between them. In germline, CDR1 is SGHRS, CDR2 YFSETQ. CDR3 nucleotides: TGCGCCAGCAGCTTGGGCGAGGGTAGCACCGGGGAGCTGTTTTTT. This sequence encodes CASSLGEGSTGELFF.